This T cell receptor (beta chain) came from a study of cytomegalovirus exposure and HLA in healthy donors. After removal of 7 bases from V and 8 bases from J, the junction contained 14 bases not matched to a gene. Germline V lookup: CDR1 MNHEY, CDR2 SVGAGI. The CDR3 extends over 15 amino acids. 13 Jbeta primers and 60 Vbeta primers were used for the PCR. Method: immunoSEQ multiplex PCR; TCRdb's copy keeps in-frame clones and lacks some. This repertoire shows 130,000 to 150,000 clones, about 80% found once; its top ten account for around 2.4%. Study-wide findings and caveats: As a later analysis showed, a missense DCLRE1C variant was linked to trimming of TCR beta V- and J-genes. Investigators reported about 160 TCR beta chains as tied to cytomegalovirus. Three CMV-associated chains were confirmed in vitro to be specific for CMV antigens.

Concerning this clone itself: Its target is not known.

The sequenced sample was PBMCs. The V and J genes are TRBV6-5 and TRBJ2-1; TRBD2 matches at 7 bases. The clonotype was recovered from a young woman in good health and CMV-seropositive. The CDR3 reads CASIPLGGVLDEQFF. The CDR3, as DNA: TGTGCCAGCATACCACTGGGGGGGGTTTTGGATGAGCAGTTCTTC.